A selection of T cell receptor beta chains follows, all from one sample in a study of post-analysis software for immune sequencing data. TCRdb re-derived calls from the PCR reads in MiXCR, one entry per CDR3 protein. In the table there are some 890,000 distinct CDR3 sequences, about 50% of which are singletons. The source material was blood. These receptors were obtained from a girl aged 5-17 years with multiple sclerosis. Each CDR3 is given with its conserved first and last residue. Each record gives: D gene, clone size, J gene, V gene, CDR3 protein, CDR3 DNA. A D gene is named only where the DNA matches it firmly. Expanded clones get a size class; other rows say once, few or many, or leave the size out.

TRBD1 - TRBJ1-4 TRBV12-3/TRBV12-4 CASRGGTGNHEKLFF TGTGCCAGCAGAGGGGGGACAGGGAACCATGAAAAACTGTTTTTT
- few TRBJ2-7 TRBV27 CASSLRGSTGQYF TGTGCCAGCAGTTTAAGGGGCAGCACCGGGCAGTACTTC
- - TRBJ2-7 TRBV6-5 CASNKLGSYEQYF TGTGCCAGCAATAAATTGGGCTCCTACGAGCAGTACTTC
- few TRBJ1-2 TRBV27 CASSSYGTRNYGYTF TGTGCCAGCAGTTCTTATGGGACACGTAACTATGGCTACACCTTC
- - TRBJ1-2 TRBV20-1 CSARTAGSGGYTF TGCAGTGCTAGGACGGCAGGGTCGGGGGGCTACACCTTC
- - TRBJ1-4 TRBV29-1 CSVGGGETNEKLFF TGCAGCGTTGGGGGCGGCGAGACTAATGAAAAACTGTTTTTT
TRBD1 - TRBJ2-7 TRBV29-1 CSVSGTGGYEQYF TGCAGCGTATCCGGGACAGGGGGCTACGAGCAGTACTTC
- - TRBJ2-7 TRBV6-5 CASSRPARDEQYF TGTGCCAGCAGCCGACCAGCCCGGGACGAGCAGTACTTC
- - TRBJ2-1 TRBV6-6 CASSRGRASGYNEQFF TGTGCCAGCAGTAGGGGACGGGCAAGCGGGTACAATGAGCAGTTCTTC
TRBD1 few TRBJ2-3 TRBV29-1 CSVDLTGKGTQYF TGCAGCGTTGATTTGACAGGGAAAGGTACGCAGTATTTT
TRBD1 few TRBJ2-1 TRBV7-9 CASSLGQGAGNEQFF TGTGCCAGCAGCTTAGGACAGGGGGCGGGTAATGAGCAGTTCTTC
TRBD1 - TRBJ2-1 TRBV7-8 CASRGDRGHEASYNEQFF TGTGCCAGCAGGGGGGACAGGGGGCATGAGGCTTCCTACAATGAGCAGTTCTTC
TRBD1 few TRBJ2-5 TRBV29-1 CSVGRQGRDGQYF TGCAGCGTCGGTCGACAGGGCAGGGACGGACAGTACTTC